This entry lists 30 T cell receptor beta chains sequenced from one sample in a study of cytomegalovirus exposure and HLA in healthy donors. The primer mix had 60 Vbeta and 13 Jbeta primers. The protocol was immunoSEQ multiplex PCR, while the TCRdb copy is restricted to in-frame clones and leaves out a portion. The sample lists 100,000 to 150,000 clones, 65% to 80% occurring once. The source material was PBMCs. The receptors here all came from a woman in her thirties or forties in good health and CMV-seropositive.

The CDR3 loop reads CASRLSGKSTDTQYF. For the CDR3, the DNA is TGTGCCAGCAGGCTTAGCGGAAAAAGCACAGATACGCAGTATTTT. The V call is TRBV6-1, the J call TRBJ2-3; D is possibly TRBD2 (6 bases). V was clipped by 6 bases and J by 0 bases, with 13 bases between them. This CDR3 is 15 amino acids long. Germline CDR1 is MNHNS and CDR2 is SASEGT.

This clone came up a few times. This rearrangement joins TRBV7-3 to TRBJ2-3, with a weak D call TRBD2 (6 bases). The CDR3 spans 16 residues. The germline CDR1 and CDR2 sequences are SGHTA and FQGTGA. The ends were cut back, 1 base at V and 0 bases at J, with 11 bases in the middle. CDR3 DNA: TGTGCCAGCAGCTTAATGGGGGACTCTAGCACAGATACGCAGTATTTT. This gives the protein CASSLMGDSSTDTQYF. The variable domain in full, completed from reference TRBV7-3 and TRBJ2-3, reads GAGVSQTPSNKVTEKGKYVELRCDPISGHTALYWYRQSLGQGPEFLIYFQGTGAADDSGLPNDRFFAVRPEGSVSTLKIQRTERGDSAVYLCASSLMGDSSTDTQYFGPGTRLTVL.

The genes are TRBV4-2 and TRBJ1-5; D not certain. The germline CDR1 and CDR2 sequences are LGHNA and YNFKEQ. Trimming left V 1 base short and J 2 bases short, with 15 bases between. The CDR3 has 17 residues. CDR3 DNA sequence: TGTGCCAGCAGCCAAGTCGGCACTCTTGCGGGCAATCAGCCCCAGCATTTT. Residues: CASSQVGTLAGNQPQHF.

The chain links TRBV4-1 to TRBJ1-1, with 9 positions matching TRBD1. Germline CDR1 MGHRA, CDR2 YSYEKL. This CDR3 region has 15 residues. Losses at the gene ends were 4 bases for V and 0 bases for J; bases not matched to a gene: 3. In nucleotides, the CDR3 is TGCGCCAGCAGCCGGACAGGGGAGATGAACACTGAAGCTTTCTTT. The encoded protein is CASSRTGEMNTEAFF.

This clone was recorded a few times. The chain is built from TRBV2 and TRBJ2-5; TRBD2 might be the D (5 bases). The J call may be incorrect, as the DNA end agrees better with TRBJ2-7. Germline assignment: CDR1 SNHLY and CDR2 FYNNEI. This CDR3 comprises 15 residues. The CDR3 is CASSVPELVSYEQYF. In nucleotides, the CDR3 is TGTGCCAGCAGTGTTCCGGAACTAGTGTCCTACGAGCAGTACTTC.

In DNA, the CDR3 is TGTGCCAGCAGCTACCAACAGGGGGTCGGCTATGGCTACACCTTC. The encoded protein is CASSYQQGVGYGYTF. The rearrangement uses TRBV11-2 and TRBJ1-2, with 8 bases fitting TRBD1. Trimming at V came to 4 bases and at J to 4 bases, leaving 8 bases not matched to a gene. Looked up from germline, CDR1 is SGHAT and CDR2 is FQNNGV. There are 15 residues in the CDR3.

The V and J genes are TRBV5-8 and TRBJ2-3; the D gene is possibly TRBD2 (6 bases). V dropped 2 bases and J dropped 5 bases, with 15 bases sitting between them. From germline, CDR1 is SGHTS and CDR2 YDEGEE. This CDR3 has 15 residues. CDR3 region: CASSFYRLGGDTQYF. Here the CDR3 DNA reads TGTGCCAGCAGCTTTTATAGGCTCGGGGGAGATACGCAGTATTTT.

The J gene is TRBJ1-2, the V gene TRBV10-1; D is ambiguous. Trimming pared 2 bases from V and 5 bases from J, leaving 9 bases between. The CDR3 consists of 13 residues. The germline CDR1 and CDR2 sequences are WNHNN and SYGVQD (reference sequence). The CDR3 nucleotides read TGCGCCAGCAGTGAGAAAGGGAGGTATGGCTACACCTTC. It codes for CASSEKGRYGYTF.

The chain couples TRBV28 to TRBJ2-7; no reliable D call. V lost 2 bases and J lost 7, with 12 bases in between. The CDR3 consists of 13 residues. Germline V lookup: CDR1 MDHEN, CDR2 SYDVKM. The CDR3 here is CASSLPGLWEQYF. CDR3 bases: TGTGCCAGCAGTTTACCAGGCCTCTGGGAGCAGTACTTC.

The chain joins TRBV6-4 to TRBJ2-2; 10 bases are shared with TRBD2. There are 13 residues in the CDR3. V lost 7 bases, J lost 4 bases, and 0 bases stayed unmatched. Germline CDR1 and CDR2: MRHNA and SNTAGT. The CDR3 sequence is CASTSGSTGELFF. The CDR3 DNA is TGTGCCAGCACTAGCGGGAGCACCGGGGAGCTGTTTTTT.

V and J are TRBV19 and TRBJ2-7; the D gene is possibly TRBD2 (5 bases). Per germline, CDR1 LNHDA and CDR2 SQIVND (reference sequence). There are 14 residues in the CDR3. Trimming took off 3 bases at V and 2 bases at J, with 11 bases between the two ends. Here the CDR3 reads CASSISGGTYEQYF. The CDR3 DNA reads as TGTGCCAGTAGTATCAGCGGCGGCACCTACGAGCAGTACTTC.

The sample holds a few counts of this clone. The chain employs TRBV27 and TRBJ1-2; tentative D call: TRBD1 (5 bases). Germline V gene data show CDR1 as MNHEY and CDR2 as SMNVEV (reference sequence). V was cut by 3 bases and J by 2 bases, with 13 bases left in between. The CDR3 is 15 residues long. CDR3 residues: CASSLYQGLNYGYTF. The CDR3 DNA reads TGTGCCAGCAGTTTGTATCAGGGATTAAACTATGGCTACACCTTC.

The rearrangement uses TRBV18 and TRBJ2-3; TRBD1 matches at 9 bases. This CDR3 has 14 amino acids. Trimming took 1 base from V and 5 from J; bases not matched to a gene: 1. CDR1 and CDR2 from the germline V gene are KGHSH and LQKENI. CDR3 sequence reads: CASSPRQGEDTQYF. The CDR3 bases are TGTGCCAGCTCACCACGACAGGGGGAAGATACGCAGTATTTT.

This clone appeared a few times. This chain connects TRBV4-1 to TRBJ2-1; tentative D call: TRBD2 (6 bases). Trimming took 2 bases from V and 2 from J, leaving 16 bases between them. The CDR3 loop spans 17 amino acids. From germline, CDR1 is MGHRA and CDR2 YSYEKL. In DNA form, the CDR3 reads TGCGCCAGCAGCCAATTACGACTAGTCCGTACCTACAATGAGCAGTTCTTC. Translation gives CASSQLRLVRTYNEQFF.

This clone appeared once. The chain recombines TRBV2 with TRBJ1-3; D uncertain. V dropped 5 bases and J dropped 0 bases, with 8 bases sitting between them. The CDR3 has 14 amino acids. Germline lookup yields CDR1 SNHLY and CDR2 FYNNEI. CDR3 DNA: TGTGCCAGCAGTAGAACGAGCTCTGGAAACACCATATATTTT. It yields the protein CASSRTSSGNTIYF.

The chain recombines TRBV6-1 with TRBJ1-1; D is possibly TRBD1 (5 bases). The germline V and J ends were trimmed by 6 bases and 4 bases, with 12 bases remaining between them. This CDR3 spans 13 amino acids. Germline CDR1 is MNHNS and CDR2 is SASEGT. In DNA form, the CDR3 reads TGTGCCAGCAGCGGGGGGACGGGCACTGAAGCTTTCTTT. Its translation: CASSGGTGTEAFF.

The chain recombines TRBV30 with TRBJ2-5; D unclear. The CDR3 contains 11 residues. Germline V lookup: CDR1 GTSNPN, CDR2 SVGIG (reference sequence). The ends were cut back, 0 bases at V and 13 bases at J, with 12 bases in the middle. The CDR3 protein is CAWSVSTVWYF. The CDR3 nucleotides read TGTGCCTGGAGTGTATCCACTGTGTGGTACTTC.

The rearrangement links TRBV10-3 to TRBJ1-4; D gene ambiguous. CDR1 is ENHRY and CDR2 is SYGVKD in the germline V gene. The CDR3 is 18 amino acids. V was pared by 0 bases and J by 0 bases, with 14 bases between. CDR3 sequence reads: CAISESTLDGATNEKLFF. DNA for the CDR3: TGTGCCATCAGTGAGTCGACTCTCGACGGGGCAACTAATGAAAAACTGTTTTTT.

This CDR3 is CASRRTSGTLGTGELFF. The CDR3 nucleotides are TGTGCCAGCAGGAGGACTAGCGGGACCTTGGGCACCGGGGAGCTGTTTTTT. The chain has TRBV2 and TRBJ2-2; 12 bases map to TRBD2. V lost 6 bases and J lost 4; bases outside the gene matches: 9. Germline V gives CDR1 SNHLY, CDR2 FYNNEI. This CDR3 spans 17 amino acids.

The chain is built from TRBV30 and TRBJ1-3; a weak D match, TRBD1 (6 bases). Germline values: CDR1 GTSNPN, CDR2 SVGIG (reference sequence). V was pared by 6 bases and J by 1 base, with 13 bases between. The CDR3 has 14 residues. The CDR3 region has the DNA TGTGCCTGCGACCTCAGGGGATCTGGAAACACCATATATTTT. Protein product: CACDLRGSGNTIYF. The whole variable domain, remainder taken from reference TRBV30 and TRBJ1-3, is SQTIHQWPATLVQPVGSPLSLECTVEGTSNPNLYWYRQAAGRGLQLLFYSVGIGQISSEVPQNLSASRPQDRQFILSSKKLLLSDSGFYLCACDLRGSGNTIYFGEGSWLTVV.

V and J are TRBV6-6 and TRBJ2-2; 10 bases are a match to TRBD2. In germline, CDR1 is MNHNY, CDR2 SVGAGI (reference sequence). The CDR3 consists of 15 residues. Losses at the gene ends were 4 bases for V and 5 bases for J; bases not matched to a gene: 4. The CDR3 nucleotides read TGTGCCAGCAGTTTAGCGGGAGGACAGACCGGGGAGCTGTTTTTT. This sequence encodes CASSLAGGQTGELFF.

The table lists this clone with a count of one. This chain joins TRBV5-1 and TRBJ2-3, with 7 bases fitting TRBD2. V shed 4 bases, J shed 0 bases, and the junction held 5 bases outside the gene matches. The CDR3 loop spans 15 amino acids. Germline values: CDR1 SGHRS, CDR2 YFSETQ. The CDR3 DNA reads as TGCGCCAGCAGCGAAGCGGGATCTAGCACAGATACGCAGTATTTT. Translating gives CASSEAGSSTDTQYF.

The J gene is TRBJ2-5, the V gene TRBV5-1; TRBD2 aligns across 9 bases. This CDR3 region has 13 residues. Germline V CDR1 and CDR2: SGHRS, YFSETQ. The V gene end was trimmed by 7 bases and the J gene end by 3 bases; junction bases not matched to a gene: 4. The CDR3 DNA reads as TGCGCCAGCTCCTCTAGCGGGGAAGAGACCCAGTACTTC. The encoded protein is CASSSSGEETQYF.

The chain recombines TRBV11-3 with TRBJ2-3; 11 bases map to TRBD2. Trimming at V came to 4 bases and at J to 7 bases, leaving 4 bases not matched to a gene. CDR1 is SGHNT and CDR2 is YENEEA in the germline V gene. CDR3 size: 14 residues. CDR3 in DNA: TGTGCCAGCAGCTCGGGACTAGCGGAAAATACGCAGTATTTT. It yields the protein CASSSGLAENTQYF.

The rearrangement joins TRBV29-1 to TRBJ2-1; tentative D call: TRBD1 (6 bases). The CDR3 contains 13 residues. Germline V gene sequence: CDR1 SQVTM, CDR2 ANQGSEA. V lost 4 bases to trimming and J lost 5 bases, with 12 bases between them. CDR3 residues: CSVAGHWDNEQFF. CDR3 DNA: TGCAGCGTTGCGGGACATTGGGACAATGAGCAGTTCTTC.

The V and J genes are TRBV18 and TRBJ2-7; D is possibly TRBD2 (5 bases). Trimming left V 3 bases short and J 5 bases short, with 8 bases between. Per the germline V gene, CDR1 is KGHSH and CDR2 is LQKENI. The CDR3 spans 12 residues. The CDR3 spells CASSPLGNEQYF. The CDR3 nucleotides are TGTGCCAGCTCACCCCTCGGGAACGAGCAGTACTTC.

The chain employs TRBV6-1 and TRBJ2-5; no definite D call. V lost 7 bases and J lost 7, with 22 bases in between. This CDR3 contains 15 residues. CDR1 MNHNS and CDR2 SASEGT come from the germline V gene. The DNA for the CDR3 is TGTGCCAGCACGTCTAGAGGCAGAAGGCTCGGGACCCAGTACTTC. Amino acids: CASTSRGRRLGTQYF.

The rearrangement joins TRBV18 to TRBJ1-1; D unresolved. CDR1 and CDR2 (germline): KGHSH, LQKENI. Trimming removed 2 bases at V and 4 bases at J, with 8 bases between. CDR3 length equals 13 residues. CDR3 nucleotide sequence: TGTGCCAGCTCACCAAGAGAGTCCACTGAAGCTTTCTTT. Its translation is CASSPRESTEAFF. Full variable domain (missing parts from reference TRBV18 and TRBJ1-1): NAGVMQNPRHLVRRRGQEARLRCSPMKGHSHVYWYRQLPEEGLKFMVYLQKENIIDESGMPKERFSAEFPKEGPSILRIQQVVRGDSAAYFCASSPRESTEAFFGQGTRLTVV.

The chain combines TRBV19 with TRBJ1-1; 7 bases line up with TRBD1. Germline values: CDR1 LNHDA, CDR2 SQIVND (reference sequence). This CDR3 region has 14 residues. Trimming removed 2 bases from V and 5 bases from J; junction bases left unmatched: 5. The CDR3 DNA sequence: TGTGCCAGTAGTATATACAGGGGAGATACTGAAGCTTTCTTT. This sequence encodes CASSIYRGDTEAFF.

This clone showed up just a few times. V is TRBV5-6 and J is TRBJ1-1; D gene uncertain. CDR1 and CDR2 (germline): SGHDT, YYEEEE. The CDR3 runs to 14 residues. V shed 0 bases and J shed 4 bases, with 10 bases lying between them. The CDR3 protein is CASSLVPSGTEAFF. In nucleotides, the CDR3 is TGTGCCAGCAGCTTGGTTCCCTCGGGCACTGAAGCTTTCTTT.